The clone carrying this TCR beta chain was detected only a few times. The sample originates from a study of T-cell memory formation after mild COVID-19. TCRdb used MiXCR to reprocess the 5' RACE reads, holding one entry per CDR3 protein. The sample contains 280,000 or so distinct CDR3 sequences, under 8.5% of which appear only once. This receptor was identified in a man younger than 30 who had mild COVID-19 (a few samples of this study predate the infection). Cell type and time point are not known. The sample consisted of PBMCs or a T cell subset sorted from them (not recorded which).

CDR3 sequence: CASRDRRTNTGELFF. The CDR3 DNA is TGTGCCAGCAGGGACCGTAGGACGAACACCGGGGAGCTGTTTTTT. The J gene is TRBJ2-2, the V gene TRBV5-4; no clear D gene. Trimming cost V 5 bases and J 0 bases, with 11 bases left between them. Germline values: CDR1 SGHNT, CDR2 YYREEE (reference sequence). The CDR3 runs 15 residues.